A selection of T cell receptor beta chains follows, all from one sample in a study of cytomegalovirus exposure and HLA in healthy donors. Sequencing used immunoSEQ multiplex PCR; TCRdb keeps in-frame clones, though not all of them. The sample holds fewer than 200,000 clones, around nine tenths seen once. The sequencing input was PBMCs. These receptors originate from a man between 18 and 29 years old in good health and CMV-seropositive. The CDR3 runs from the conserved cysteine through the conserved F or W.

V gene,J gene,CDR3 protein
TRBV27,TRBJ2-3,CASSLGTSTSGPMDTQYF
TRBV27,TRBJ2-7,CASRPGGDIYEQYF
TRBV7-6,TRBJ1-1,CASSSGTENTEAFF
TRBV9,TRBJ2-7,CASSVTGQSSYEQYF
TRBV5-1,TRBJ1-4,CASSSRTGGNEKLFF
TRBV29-1,TRBJ1-2,CSVRTGGNYGYTF
TRBV4-2,TRBJ2-3,CASSQDLVQRGGTDTQYF
TRBV7-2,TRBJ2-5,CASSLVLRETQYF
TRBV4-3,TRBJ1-1,CAGGGRRIGAFF
TRBV29-1,TRBJ2-5,CSVVTSGGETQYF
TRBV7-7,TRBJ2-5,CASSTRGGETQYF
TRBV18,TRBJ2-3,CASSQGRTGDDTQYF
TRBV5-1,TRBJ2-7,CASSLAAGGGSYEQYF
TRBV27,TRBJ2-7,CASSFLDEQYF
TRBV6-6,TRBJ1-2,CASSWVRQINYGYTF
TRBV7-3,TRBJ1-1,CASSLVGQGSTEAFF
TRBV27,TRBJ2-7,CASSRRDRGGYEQYF
TRBV4-3,TRBJ1-1,CASSQEPGKNTEAFF
TRBV28,TRBJ2-7,CASWVGLSSYEQYF
TRBV28,TRBJ1-1,CASSSGGQGKDTEAFF
TRBV28,TRBJ1-5,CASSLGQRYSNQPQHF
TRBV19,TRBJ1-5,CASSLPGQGFRQPQHF
TRBV4-2,TRBJ2-7,CASSQAGYEQYF
TRBV6-1,TRBJ1-1,CASSLVGGAEAFF
TRBV7-9,TRBJ2-7,CASSLTGVLYEQYF
TRBV7-2,TRBJ1-2,CASSLGGLANYGYTF
TRBV25-1,TRBJ2-3,CASGRSGSTDTQYF
TRBV27,TRBJ1-2,CASSLLSGYGYTF
TRBV5-1,TRBJ1-2,CASSPSGDYGYTF
TRBV7-8,TRBJ2-6,CASSLFRQGLSGANVLTF
TRBV5-1,TRBJ1-3,CASSLLVGNTIYF
TRBV9,TRBJ1-5,CASSVGPLSNQPQHF
TRBV21-1,TRBJ1-6,CASSKGSAGFNSPLHF
TRBV28,TRBJ1-2,CASSPLGGPLVLYGYTF
TRBV7-2,TRBJ2-1,CASSKTSREQFF
TRBV11-2,TRBJ1-1,CASSRGEGTVNTEAFF
TRBV4-1,TRBJ2-3,CASSQEPQNSGRADTQYF
TRBV5-1,TRBJ2-3,CASSLVSGTDTQYF
TRBV11-2,TRBJ1-1,CASSPDRGQLTTEAFF
TRBV6-5,TRBJ2-7,CASSYWGSTYEQYF
TRBV7-9,TRBJ2-7,CASSFSGDSYEQYF
TRBV14,TRBJ2-7,CASSQAGSRQYLSYEQYF
TRBV21-1,TRBJ2-7,CASSKAFGGRYYEQYF
TRBV19,TRBJ1-4,CASSSGQGYEKLFF